This TCR beta chain was profiled in a study of cytomegalovirus exposure and HLA in healthy donors. The study sampled nominally healthy donors, though unrecorded immune exposures were likely. PCR amplification relied on 60 Vbeta primers (plus 13 Jbeta primers). TCRdb keeps only in-frame clones here, not all; method: immunoSEQ multiplex PCR. The sample yields some 100,000 clones, 74% seen once. Study-level findings and limits: Later on, a genetic analysis was performed. It linked a missense variant in DCLRE1C with V- and J-gene trimming of TCR beta. Rarity characterized most TCR sequences, yet some public TCRs appeared in many donors.

V gave up 4 bases and J gave up 0 bases, with 13 bases separating them. Looked up from germline, CDR1 is SGDLS and CDR2 is YYNGEE. This CDR3 has 15 residues. Comments on this clone: Its antigen is unidentified.

The sample was PBMCs. The sequence was obtained from a human donor in good health. This chain joins TRBV9 and TRBJ1-2; possibly TRBD1 for D (6 bases). The CDR3 region has the DNA TGTGCCAGCAGCCCACAAGGGACATCTAACTATGGCTACACCTTC. The encoded protein is CASSPQGTSNYGYTF.